Only a few counts were recorded for the clone carrying this T cell receptor (beta chain). Its antigen is not known. The sample originates from a study of T cells after yellow fever vaccination. About the study: Those fractions that held only low numbers of cells were prepared using the SMART-Seq v4 Ultra Low Input RNA kit. Study-wide findings and caveats: Most clones from primary vaccination resurfaced after the booster (around 97% CD4, about 91% CD8). The secondary response was weaker but peaked faster, day 5 versus 15.

It was through 5'RACE template switching that TCR cDNA was made, with a universal primer site and UMIs added. TCRdb independently ran MiXCR on the 5' RACE reads; one entry per CDR3 protein. The data show about 320,000 distinct CDR3 sequences, approximately 4.3% seen once. CDR1 and CDR2 (germline): MNHEY, SMNVEV (reference sequence). Trimming shortened V by 8 bases and J by 3 bases, and 21 bases separated the two germline ends. This CDR3 region has 16 residues. This receptor was taken from a man aged 18 to 35 who received the YFV17D yellow fever vaccine. The source was PBMCs, collected 15 days after the yellow fever booster vaccination. The V call is TRBV27, the J call TRBJ2-3; D remains unclear. Here the CDR3 DNA reads TGTGCCAGCCGATCTCCGACTCACAAACGGACAGATACGCAGTATTTT. Protein product: CASRSPTHKRTDTQYF.